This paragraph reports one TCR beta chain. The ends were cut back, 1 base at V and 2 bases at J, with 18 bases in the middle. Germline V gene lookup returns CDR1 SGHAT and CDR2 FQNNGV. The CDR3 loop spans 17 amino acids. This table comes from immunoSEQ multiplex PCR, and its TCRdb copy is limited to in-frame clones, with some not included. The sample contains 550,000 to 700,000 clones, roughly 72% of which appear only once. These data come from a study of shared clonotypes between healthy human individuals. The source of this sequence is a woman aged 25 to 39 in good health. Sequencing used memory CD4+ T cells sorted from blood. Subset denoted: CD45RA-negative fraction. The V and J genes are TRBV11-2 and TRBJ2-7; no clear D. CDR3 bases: TGTGCCAGCAGCTTAGTCCATTCCTGGGTCCGAGCCTACGAGCAGTACTTC. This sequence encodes CASSLVHSWVRAYEQYF.